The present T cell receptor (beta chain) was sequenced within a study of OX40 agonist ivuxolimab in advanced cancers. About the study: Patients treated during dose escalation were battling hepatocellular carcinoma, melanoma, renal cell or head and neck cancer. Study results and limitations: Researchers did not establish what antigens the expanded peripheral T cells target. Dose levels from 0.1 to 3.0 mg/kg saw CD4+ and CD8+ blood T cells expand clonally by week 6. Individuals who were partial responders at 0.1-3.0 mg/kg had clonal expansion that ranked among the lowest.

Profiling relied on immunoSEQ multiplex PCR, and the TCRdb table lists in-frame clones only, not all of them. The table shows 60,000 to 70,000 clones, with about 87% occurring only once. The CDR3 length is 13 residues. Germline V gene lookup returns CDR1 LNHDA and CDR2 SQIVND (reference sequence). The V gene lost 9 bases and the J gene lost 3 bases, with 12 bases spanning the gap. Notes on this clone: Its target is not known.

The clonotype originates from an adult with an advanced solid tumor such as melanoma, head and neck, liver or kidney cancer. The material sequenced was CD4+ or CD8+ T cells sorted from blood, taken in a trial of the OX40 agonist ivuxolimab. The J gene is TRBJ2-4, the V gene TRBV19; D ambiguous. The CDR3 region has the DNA TGTGCCAGCTTTGACCTCAGCAAAAACATTCAGTACTTC. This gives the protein CASFDLSKNIQYF.